This is a list of T cell receptor beta chains from one sample in a study of identifying expanded T cells in peripheral blood. Assay: immunoSEQ multiplex PCR; the TCRdb copy retains only in-frame clones and omits some. The sample lists about 85,000 clones; roughly 90% were seen once. Sequencing was carried out using blood. The source of these receptors is a person aged 18 to 70 in good health. Each CDR3 is given with its conserved first and last residue. Fields, in order: D gene, clone size, J gene, V gene, CDR3 DNA, CDR3 protein. The D gene is left open where the match is weak. Where a row states a size, it is once, few, many or the class of an expanded clone; other rows omit it.

D gene: NA; clone size: NA; J gene: TRBJ2-1; V gene: TRBV5-8; CDR3 DNA: TGTGCCAGCAGCTTGCGGTACAATGAGCAGTTCTTC; CDR3 protein: CASSLRYNEQFF
D gene: NA; clone size: once; J gene: TRBJ1-4; V gene: TRBV6-6; CDR3 DNA: TGTGCCAGCAGTTCTGAACTACTGGGTCCCGAAAAACTGTTTTTT; CDR3 protein: CASSSELLGPEKLFF
D gene: NA; clone size: NA; J gene: TRBJ1-2; V gene: TRBV6-5; CDR3 DNA: TGTGCCAGCAGTGTTGTTCAGGGACGAACCGGCTACACCTTC; CDR3 protein: CASSVVQGRTGYTF
D gene: TRBD2; clone size: NA; J gene: TRBJ2-7; V gene: TRBV14; CDR3 DNA: TGTGCCAGCCGCAGAAGTAGCGGGAGTGTCGAGCAGTACTTC; CDR3 protein: CASRRSSGSVEQYF
D gene: TRBD2; clone size: NA; J gene: TRBJ2-5; V gene: TRBV18; CDR3 DNA: TGTGCCAGCTCACCACCTAGCGGGGCCGGAGAGACCCAGTACTTC; CDR3 protein: CASSPPSGAGETQYF
D gene: NA; clone size: NA; J gene: TRBJ1-1; V gene: TRBV5-1; CDR3 DNA: TGCGCCAGCAGTCCACGGTGGGACACTGAAGCTTTCTTT; CDR3 protein: CASSPRWDTEAFF
D gene: NA; clone size: once; J gene: TRBJ2-3; V gene: TRBV29-1; CDR3 DNA: TGCAGCGTTCTTTCGACAGATACGCAGTATTTT; CDR3 protein: CSVLSTDTQYF
D gene: NA; clone size: NA; J gene: TRBJ2-5; V gene: TRBV4-3; CDR3 DNA: TGCGCCAGCAGCCCCGAAAGGGGGGGGAAGACCCAGTACTTC; CDR3 protein: CASSPERGGKTQYF
D gene: NA; clone size: NA; J gene: TRBJ1-2; V gene: TRBV18; CDR3 DNA: TGTGCCAGCTCACCAGCAGGGGATGGCTACACCTTC; CDR3 protein: CASSPAGDGYTF
D gene: NA; clone size: NA; J gene: TRBJ2-3; V gene: TRBV25-1; CDR3 DNA: TGTGCCAGCAGTGATACAGGTTTCACAGATACGCAGTATTTT; CDR3 protein: CASSDTGFTDTQYF
D gene: NA; clone size: NA; J gene: TRBJ1-1; V gene: TRBV7-8; CDR3 DNA: TGTGCCAGCAGCAGGGGCCGCGGGGTGAACACTGAAGCTTTCTTT; CDR3 protein: CASSRGRGVNTEAFF
D gene: TRBD2; clone size: NA; J gene: TRBJ2-1; V gene: TRBV4-3; CDR3 DNA: TGCGCCAGCAGCCAAGAGGGACGGGAGGGGGTCGATGAGCAGTTCTTC; CDR3 protein: CASSQEGREGVDEQFF
D gene: NA; clone size: NA; J gene: TRBJ1-1; V gene: TRBV5-6; CDR3 DNA: TGTGCCAGCAGCACTACAGGTAACACTGAAGCTTTCTTT; CDR3 protein: CASSTTGNTEAFF
D gene: TRBD2; clone size: NA; J gene: TRBJ2-1; V gene: TRBV19; CDR3 DNA: TGTGCCAGTAGTATGGTAGTAGGGACTAATAAGTTCTTC; CDR3 protein: CASSMVVGTNKFF
D gene: TRBD2; clone size: NA; J gene: TRBJ2-1; V gene: TRBV25-1; CDR3 DNA: TGTGCCAGCAGTGAGTGGACTAGCGGGAGGAATGAGCAGTTCTTC; CDR3 protein: CASSEWTSGRNEQFF
D gene: NA; clone size: NA; J gene: TRBJ2-3; V gene: TRBV5-1; CDR3 DNA: TGCGCCAGCAGCTTACAAGCAATCACAGATACGCAGTATTTT; CDR3 protein: CASSLQAITDTQYF
D gene: TRBD2; clone size: NA; J gene: TRBJ2-1; V gene: TRBV5-5; CDR3 DNA: TGTGCCAGCAGCTTCTCGGCGGGAGGATACAATGAGCAGTTCTTC; CDR3 protein: CASSFSAGGYNEQFF
D gene: NA; clone size: few; J gene: TRBJ1-2; V gene: TRBV5-4; CDR3 DNA: TGTGCCAGCAGCCAGGGAGACTATGGCTACACCTTC; CDR3 protein: CASSQGDYGYTF
D gene: TRBD1; clone size: NA; J gene: TRBJ2-2; V gene: TRBV5-6; CDR3 DNA: TGTGCCAGCAGCTTGGGACAGGGGGCAACCGGGGAGCTGTTTTTT; CDR3 protein: CASSLGQGATGELFF
D gene: NA; clone size: NA; J gene: TRBJ2-1; V gene: TRBV6-5; CDR3 DNA: TGTGCCAGCAGTTACTCGCCCAGGGGAAATGAGCAGTTCTTC; CDR3 protein: CASSYSPRGNEQFF
D gene: NA; clone size: NA; J gene: TRBJ1-5; V gene: TRBV4-3; CDR3 DNA: TGCGCCAGCAGCCAAGATGGCAGCAATCAGCCCCAGCATTTT; CDR3 protein: CASSQDGSNQPQHF
D gene: TRBD1; clone size: NA; J gene: TRBJ2-2; V gene: TRBV7-8; CDR3 DNA: TGTGCCAGCAGCTTAGTTCCGGGACAGGGCTCCACCGGGGAGCTGTTTTTT; CDR3 protein: CASSLVPGQGSTGELFF
D gene: NA; clone size: NA; J gene: TRBJ2-1; V gene: TRBV7-2; CDR3 DNA: TGTGCCAGCAGCCCCATGGTCACCCTCAATGAGCAGTTCTTC; CDR3 protein: CASSPMVTLNEQFF
D gene: NA; clone size: NA; J gene: TRBJ1-1; V gene: TRBV4-3; CDR3 DNA: TGCGCCAGCAGCCACAACTACCCAGGGTTTGGGGCTTTCTTT; CDR3 protein: CASSHNYPGFGAFF
D gene: NA; clone size: NA; J gene: TRBJ2-1; V gene: TRBV30; CDR3 DNA: TGTGCCTACCCCGAGGGGGGGTTCTTC; CDR3 protein: CAYPEGGFF
D gene: NA; clone size: NA; J gene: TRBJ1-2; V gene: TRBV27; CDR3 DNA: TGTGCCAGCAGTTCTGGCTGGGGAGGGGGAAGGAGAGGTGGCTACACCTTC; CDR3 protein: CASSSGWGGGRRGGYTF
D gene: TRBD1; clone size: NA; J gene: TRBJ1-1; V gene: TRBV10-2; CDR3 DNA: TGCGCCAGCAGCAACAGGGGGGATGGTGAAGCTTTCTTT; CDR3 protein: CASSNRGDGEAFF
D gene: TRBD2; clone size: NA; J gene: TRBJ2-1; V gene: TRBV7-9; CDR3 DNA: TGTGCCAGCATCAGGACTAGCGGGGTCAATGAGCAGTTCTTC; CDR3 protein: CASIRTSGVNEQFF
D gene: NA; clone size: NA; J gene: TRBJ1-2; V gene: TRBV27; CDR3 DNA: TGTGCCAGCAGTACACTGAGAACTGGTTATGGCTACACCTTC; CDR3 protein: CASSTLRTGYGYTF
D gene: NA; clone size: NA; J gene: TRBJ2-5; V gene: TRBV2; CDR3 DNA: TGTGCCAGCAGTCGGGAAGCGCAAGAGACCCAGTACTTC; CDR3 protein: CASSREAQETQYF
D gene: NA; clone size: NA; J gene: TRBJ2-3; V gene: TRBV12-5; CDR3 DNA: TGTGCTAGTGGTTTGGTACTATCTTACACAGATACGCAGTATTTT; CDR3 protein: CASGLVLSYTDTQYF
D gene: TRBD1; clone size: NA; J gene: TRBJ2-5; V gene: TRBV7-2; CDR3 DNA: TGTGCCAGCAGCACAGACCCTCAGGGGGCAAGGGAGCAGTACTTC; CDR3 protein: CASSTDPQGAREQYF
D gene: TRBD1; clone size: NA; J gene: TRBJ1-1; V gene: TRBV28; CDR3 DNA: TGTGCCAGCAGTTTACCACTCCAGGGGGGAGGCGGGAACACTGAAGCTTTCTTT; CDR3 protein: CASSLPLQGGGGNTEAFF
D gene: NA; clone size: NA; J gene: TRBJ1-2; V gene: TRBV29-1; CDR3 DNA: TGCAGCGTTGAGTTCGACAGGTATATCAGTGGCTACACCTTC; CDR3 protein: CSVEFDRYISGYTF
D gene: TRBD2; clone size: NA; J gene: TRBJ2-3; V gene: TRBV4-3; CDR3 DNA: TGCGCCAGCAGCCGAGATAATAGCGGGGGGCTCACAGATACGCAGTATTTT; CDR3 protein: CASSRDNSGGLTDTQYF
D gene: NA; clone size: NA; J gene: TRBJ2-2; V gene: TRBV4-2; CDR3 DNA: TGTGCCAGCAGCCAAGATCGGACTTATCTCACCGGGGAGCTGTTTTTT; CDR3 protein: CASSQDRTYLTGELFF
D gene: TRBD2; clone size: NA; J gene: TRBJ2-7; V gene: TRBV5-1; CDR3 DNA: TGCGCCAGCAGCTTGGGGGCTTCGGGGACTACGTCCTACGAGCAGTACTTC; CDR3 protein: CASSLGASGTTSYEQYF
D gene: NA; clone size: NA; J gene: TRBJ1-5; V gene: TRBV19; CDR3 DNA: TGTGCCAGTAGTATAGGACCGGGGTTAGGAGGTCAGCCCCAGCATTTT; CDR3 protein: CASSIGPGLGGQPQHF
D gene: NA; clone size: NA; J gene: TRBJ2-3; V gene: TRBV7-2; CDR3 DNA: TGTGCCAGCAGCTCCAGGGCGCAGGATACGCAGTATTTT; CDR3 protein: CASSSRAQDTQYF
D gene: NA; clone size: NA; J gene: TRBJ1-6; V gene: TRBV19; CDR3 DNA: TGTGCCAGTAGTATACGGGGGGACAATTCACCCCTCCACTTT; CDR3 protein: CASSIRGDNSPLHF
D gene: NA; clone size: NA; J gene: TRBJ1-1; V gene: TRBV10-2; CDR3 DNA: TGCGCCAGCAGTGGGGGGGCCCAGGTGGAAGCTTTCTTT; CDR3 protein: CASSGGAQVEAFF
D gene: NA; clone size: NA; J gene: TRBJ2-7; V gene: TRBV11-3; CDR3 DNA: TGTGCCAGCAGCTTAGATCCGATGTCGGAGCAGTACTTC; CDR3 protein: CASSLDPMSEQYF
D gene: TRBD1; clone size: NA; J gene: TRBJ1-2; V gene: TRBV6-5; CDR3 DNA: TGTGCCAGCAAAACAGGGGGCTATGGCTACACCTTC; CDR3 protein: CASKTGGYGYTF